This paragraph reports one TCR beta chain. Germline values: CDR1 SGHNT, CDR2 YYREEE (reference sequence). With 0 bases clipped from V and 6 bases from J, the junction kept 8 bases outside the gene matches. The CDR3 extends over 16 amino acids. The protocol was immunoSEQ multiplex PCR, while the TCRdb copy is restricted to in-frame clones and leaves out a portion. Of some 67,000 clones listed, 91% are singletons. The data belong to a study of T cell changes during pregnancy in multiple sclerosis. The sequences come from peripheral blood, collected in the first trimester of pregnancy. V is TRBV5-4 and J is TRBJ2-2; 7 bases match TRBD1. This TCR was recovered from a female donor with multiple sclerosis, enrolled in a pregnancy study. The CDR3 nucleotides read TGTGCCAGCAGCTTGGACTTACAGGGGCGGGCCGGGGAGCTGTTTTTT. It encodes CASSLDLQGRAGELFF.